The subject of this entry is one T cell receptor (beta chain). The antigen remains undetermined. The data were obtained in a study of cytomegalovirus exposure and HLA in healthy donors. The study, taken as a whole, reports: In a later analysis, at a false discovery rate of 0.05, 16,951 TCR beta sequences matched HLA alleles.

Regarding donors, all were healthy bone marrow donors. The PCR used 60 Vbeta and 13 Jbeta primers. Sequencing was performed with immunoSEQ multiplex PCR; in TCRdb, only in-frame clones are kept and a portion is missing. The sample records 90,000 to 150,000 clones, 63% being singletons. CDR3 length: 16 amino acids. Per the germline V gene, CDR1 is SGHRS and CDR2 is YFSETQ. The V segment lost 4 bases and the J segment 1 base; nucleotides outside the gene matches: 10. The clonotype was recovered from a man aged 40-49 years in good health and CMV-seropositive. The chain employs TRBV5-1 and TRBJ1-1; 7 bases line up with TRBD1. Sequencing used PBMCs. CDR3 amino acids: CASSLRAAGGNTEAFF. The CDR3 nucleotides read TGCGCCAGCAGCCTGCGGGCCGCAGGGGGGAACACTGAAGCTTTCTTT.